This TCR beta chain was documented in a study of T cells after yellow fever vaccination. Overall study findings and caveats: Faster peaking, at day 5 versus 15, marked a secondary response that was weaker. Subsequent booster samples again held most clones from primary vaccination (around 96% CD4, about 90% CD8).

The ends were cut back, 8 bases at V and 3 bases at J, with 17 bases in the middle. The length of the CDR3 is 14 residues. CDR1 MDHEN and CDR2 SYDVKM come from the germline V gene. Generation of TCR cDNA used 5'RACE template switching (which added a universal primer site and UMIs). TCRdb recomputed calls from the 5' RACE reads with MiXCR, one row per CDR3 protein. The sample holds some 240,000 distinct CDR3 sequences, over 4.5% seen once. About this clonotype itself: Its target is not known.

The origin of this receptor is a man aged 18-30 years who received the YFV17D yellow fever vaccine. The chain links TRBV28 to TRBJ2-7; D is possibly TRBD1 (5 bases). The starting material was CD4+ T cells sorted from PBMCs, obtained on the day of the yellow fever booster vaccination. This CDR3 is CASAPSGHHYEQYV. In nucleotides, the CDR3 is TGTGCCAGCGCCCCATCTGGACATCACTACGAGCAGTACGTC.